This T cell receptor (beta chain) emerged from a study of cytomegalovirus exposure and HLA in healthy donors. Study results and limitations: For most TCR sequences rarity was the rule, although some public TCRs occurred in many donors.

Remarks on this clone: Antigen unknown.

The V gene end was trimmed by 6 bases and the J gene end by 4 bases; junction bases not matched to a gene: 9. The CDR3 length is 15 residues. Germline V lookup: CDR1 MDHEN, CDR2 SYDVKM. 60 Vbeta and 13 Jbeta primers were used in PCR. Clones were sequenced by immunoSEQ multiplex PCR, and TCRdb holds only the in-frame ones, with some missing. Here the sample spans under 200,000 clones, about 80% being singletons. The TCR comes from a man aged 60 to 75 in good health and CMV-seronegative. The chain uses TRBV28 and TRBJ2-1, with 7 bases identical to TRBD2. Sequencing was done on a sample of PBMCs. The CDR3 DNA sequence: TGTGCCAGCAGCTCCCCTAGCGGTTCATACAATGAGCAGTTCTTC. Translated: CASSSPSGSYNEQFF. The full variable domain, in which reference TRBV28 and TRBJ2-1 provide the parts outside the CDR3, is DVKVTQSSRYLVKRTGEKVFLECVQDMDHENMFWYRQDPGLGLRLIYFSYDVKMKEKGDIPEGYSVSREKKERFSLILESASTNQTSMYLCASSSPSGSYNEQFFGPGTRLTVL.